This paragraph reports one TCR beta chain. Its antigen target is currently unknown. It has no much larger one-base neighbor in the sample; base qualities were not kept. Whole blood was collected in K2EDTA tubes by collaborating institutions according to the institutions' own protocols. Collaborator samples were shipped for TCRbeta analysis as frozen whole blood, isolated PBMCs, or DNA extracted from either sample type. The data were obtained in a study of blood T cell repertoires in COVID-19 (dated by TCRdb to between 2020 and 2021). In terms of the full investigation: Samples covering the acute and convalescent phases of COVID-19 were provided by collaborators in the United States, Italy and Spain. The repertoires were made available in a free public database intended to serve as a resource for research on the immune response to SARS-CoV-2. Nearly every sample came with metadata listing a de-identified subject ID, COVID-19 status, age in years and sex. The samples were drawn from two sources: the first 160 participants of the ongoing ImmuneRACE study, and 1,000 to 1,500 subjects contributed by 6 global collaborators. The material from the prospective study consisted of cDNA or gDNA derived from T cells, B-cell-depleted T cells, or PBMCs. Subjects who had been exposed to COVID-19, were actively infected with it, or had recovered from it provided the deeply sampled blood TCRbeta repertoires that made up the dataset. Where available, HLA class I and class II types were taken from metadata supplied by the sample provider and were not determined by assay-based typing. Paper-wide results and their limitations: The amount of clinical and demographic metadata varied by source and participant and was provided uncurated.

TCRbeta CDR3 regions were amplified from genomic DNA using the immunoSEQ Assay, a bias-controlled multiplex PCR. In the authors' own workflow: Nucleated cell counts per sample were estimated from amplification of reference gene primers within the assay. Sequence reads were collapsed and filtered to measure the absolute abundance of every unique TCRbeta CDR3 rearrangement. For each sample, productive Simpson clonality was calculated as the square root of Simpson's diversity index across productive rearrangements. TCRdb retrieved this table from immuneACCESS and kept in-frame rearrangements only. Not all clones are present; in checked studies, unresolved V genes account for under half, and no reason is known for the remainder. Clone size and the V and J calls come from that table; the DNA yielded D and trimming. The sample table contains 80,000 to 100,000 clones; only one count was recorded for over 80% of them. The ten largest clones capture roughly 1.8% of the sample.

Trimming removed 1 base from V and 5 bases from J; the gene matches leave 4 bases unexplained. The germline V gene sets CDR1 to SGHTA and CDR2 to FQGTGA. CDR3 length: 15 amino acids, cysteine to phenylalanine. The CDR3 DNA has 45 bases and is translated from base 1. Specimen: peripheral blood. The receptor's source is a human donor with active COVID-19. The donor label of this sample is uncertain. The chain links TRBV7-3 with TRBJ2-2; the central 7 bases match TRBD2. The CDR3 has the sequence CASSLSGGGTGELFF. The DNA sequence reads TGTGCCAGCAGCTTAAGCGGGGGAGGAACCGGGGAGCTGTTTTTT. The CDR3 plus the reference TRBV7-3 and TRBJ2-2 genes for the other parts give the full variable domain: GAGVSQTPSNKVTEKGKYVELRCDPISGHTALYWYRQSLGQGPEFLIYFQGTGAADDSGLPNDRFFAVRPEGSVSTLKIQRTERGDSAVYLCASSLSGGGTGELFFGEGSRLTVL.